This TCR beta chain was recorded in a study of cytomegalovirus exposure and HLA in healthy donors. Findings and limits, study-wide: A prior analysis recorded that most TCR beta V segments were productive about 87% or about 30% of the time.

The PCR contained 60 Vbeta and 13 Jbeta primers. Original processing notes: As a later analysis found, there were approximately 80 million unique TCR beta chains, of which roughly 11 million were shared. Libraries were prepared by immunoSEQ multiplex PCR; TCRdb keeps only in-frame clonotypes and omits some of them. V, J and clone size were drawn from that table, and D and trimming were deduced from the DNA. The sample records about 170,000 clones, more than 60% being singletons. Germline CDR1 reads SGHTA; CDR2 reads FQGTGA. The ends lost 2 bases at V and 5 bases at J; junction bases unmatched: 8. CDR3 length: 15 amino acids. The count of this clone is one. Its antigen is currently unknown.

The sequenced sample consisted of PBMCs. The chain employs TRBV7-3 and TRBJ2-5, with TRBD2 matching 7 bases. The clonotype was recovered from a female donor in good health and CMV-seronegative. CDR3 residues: CASSLDGTTRETQYF. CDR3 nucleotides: TGTGCCAGCAGCTTAGACGGGACTACTAGGGAGACCCAGTACTTC.